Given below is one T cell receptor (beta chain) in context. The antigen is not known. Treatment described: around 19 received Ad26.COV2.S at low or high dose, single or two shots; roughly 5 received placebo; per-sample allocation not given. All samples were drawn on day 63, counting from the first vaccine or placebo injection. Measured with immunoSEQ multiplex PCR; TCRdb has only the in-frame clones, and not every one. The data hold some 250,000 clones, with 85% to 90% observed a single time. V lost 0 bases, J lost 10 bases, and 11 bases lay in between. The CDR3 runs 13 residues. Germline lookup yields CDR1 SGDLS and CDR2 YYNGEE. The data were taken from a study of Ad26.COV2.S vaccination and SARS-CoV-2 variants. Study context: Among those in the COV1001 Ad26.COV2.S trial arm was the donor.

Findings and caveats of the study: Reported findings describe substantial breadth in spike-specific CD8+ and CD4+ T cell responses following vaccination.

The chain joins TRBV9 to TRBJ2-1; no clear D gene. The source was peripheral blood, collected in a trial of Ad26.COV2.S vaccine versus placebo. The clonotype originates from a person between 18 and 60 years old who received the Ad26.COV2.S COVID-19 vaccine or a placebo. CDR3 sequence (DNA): TGTGCCAGCAGCGTAGCCCTGATCGGGGAGCAGTTCTTC. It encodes CASSVALIGEQFF.